This T cell receptor beta chain appears in the sequencing data of a study of shared clonotypes between healthy human individuals. Trimming cost V 6 bases and J 4 bases; bases outside gene matches: 8. CDR3 size: 15 residues. Germline V gene data show CDR1 as MNHEY and CDR2 as SMNVEV (reference sequence). Findings of the study overall: Represented diversity (both genetic and exposure-history) was limited by the small number of donors.

Several immunoSEQ plates received, in even portions, the genomic DNA of each subset. In the original workflow: Quality scores were absent from the junction-only immunoSEQ sequences, so filtering differed. TCRdb's copy holds only in-frame clones and misses some; the assay was immunoSEQ multiplex PCR. That table gives V, J and clone size, and the DNA gave D and trimming. The table has about 2.1 million clones, roughly 91% seen once. Naive-designated CD8 cells lacked CD45RO, were positively enriched for CCR7, and omitted terminally differentiated effector memory CD45RA+ cells. Points on this clone: Its cognate antigen is unknown. The sample contains more than one DNA sequence encoding this CDR3.

The sequencing sample was made of naive CD8+ T cells from PBMCs. The chain combines TRBV27 with TRBJ2-5; the match to TRBD2 covers 10 bases. This clonotype originated in a man aged 18 to 29 in good health. Some clones in this sample may be carry-over from other donors' samples. CDR3 region: CASSPGTSVGETQYF. The CDR3 DNA is TGTGCCAGCAGCCCAGGGACTAGCGTGGGAGAGACCCAGTACTTC.